A selection of T cell receptor beta chains follows, all from one sample in a study of blood T cell repertoires in COVID-19. Clones were sequenced by immunoSEQ multiplex PCR, and TCRdb holds only the in-frame ones, with some missing. This sample yields roughly 70,000 clones, of which more than 75% are seen a single time; roughly 30% belongs to the top ten. The sample comprised peripheral blood. The receptors originated from a woman older than 75 with active or convalescent COVID-19. The CDR3 runs from the conserved cysteine through the conserved F or W. D genes are given only for firm matches. Clone size is not always given. Where it is, it says once, few, many or a class for expanded clones.

d_call clone_size j_call v_call cdr3_aa cdr3_nt
TRBD1 NA TRBJ1-2 TRBV10-3 CAINTDRDIRGYTF TGTGCCATCAATACGGACAGGGACATTAGGGGCTACACCTTC
NA NA TRBJ2-3 TRBV30 CAWGKRSGSTDTQYF TGTGCCTGGGGAAAGAGGTCGGGGAGCACAGATACGCAGTATTTT
NA NA TRBJ2-2 TRBV5-5 CASSLASDTGELFF TGTGCCAGCAGCTTGGCCTCAGACACCGGGGAGCTGTTTTTT
NA NA TRBJ2-1 TRBV7-7 CASSLNGQSNEQFF TGTGCCAGCAGCCTAAACGGACAGTCCAATGAGCAGTTCTTC
TRBD2 medium-sized TRBJ2-7 TRBV19 CASSDWGGEDEQYF TGTGCCAGTAGTGATTGGGGAGGGGAGGACGAGCAGTACTTC
NA once TRBJ1-2 TRBV28 CASSFRLGYTF TGTGCCAGCAGTTTTCGGTTGGGCTACACCTTC
TRBD1 NA TRBJ1-2 TRBV7-2 CASSTQPQSGQGNYTF TGTGCCAGCAGTACACAACCTCAGTCGGGACAGGGAAACTACACCTTC
NA few TRBJ1-2 TRBV7-8 CASSLGAGGLITFPYGYTF TGTGCCAGCAGCTTAGGAGCGGGGGGTCTTATCACTTTCCCCTATGGCTACACCTTC
TRBD1 NA TRBJ2-1 TRBV7-9 CASSSGQGTLHEQFF TGTGCCAGCAGCTCGGGACAGGGGACGCTCCATGAGCAGTTCTTC
NA few TRBJ1-5 TRBV5-6 CASSSGLGSNQPQHF TGTGCCAGCAGCTCAGGACTTGGAAGCAATCAGCCCCAGCATTTT
TRBD1 NA TRBJ1-5 TRBV7-2 CASSFQQGANQPQHF TGTGCCAGCAGCTTTCAACAGGGGGCTAATCAGCCCCAGCATTTT
NA NA TRBJ1-1 TRBV24-1 CATSVGVNTEAFF TGTGCCACCAGTGTGGGAGTGAACACTGAAGCTTTCTTT
NA NA TRBJ1-5 TRBV7-9 CASSLSRPGGNQPQHF TGTGCCAGCAGCTTAAGTAGGCCGGGGGGCAATCAGCCCCAGCATTTT
NA NA TRBJ1-2 TRBV11-2 CASSPDSNYGYTF TGTGCCAGCAGCCCCGACAGCAACTATGGCTACACCTTC
NA NA TRBJ2-5 TRBV29-1 CSVDSSYSQETQYF TGCAGCGTTGACTCAAGTTACTCCCAAGAGACCCAGTACTTC